This T cell receptor (beta chain) was found in a study of radiotherapy plus CTLA-4 blockade in lung cancer. Each patient with chemo-refractory metastatic non-small-cell lung cancer was treated with focal radiation plus CTLA-4 blockade using ipilimumab. Sequenced by immunoSEQ multiplex PCR; TCRdb stores in-frame clones only, minus some. The sample records 25,000 to 35,000 clones, 75% to 85% being singletons. Per the germline V gene, CDR1 is SSHAT and CDR2 is FNYEAQ (reference sequence). The CDR3 consists of 22 residues. J gave up 15 bases and V 5 bases, and 35 bases lay outside the gene matches. Regarding the study as a whole: According to reports, early shifts in blood T cell clones, alongside interferon-beta, forecast response most accurately. Tumor-origin TCR clones grew in blood after radiotherapy plus ipilimumab.

Turning to this clone: Its antigen is currently unknown.

The V and J genes are TRBV7-7 and TRBJ2-1, with 12 bases fitting TRBD2. The origin of this receptor is a human donor with non-small cell lung cancer that progressed on radiotherapy plus ipilimumab. This specimen was peripheral blood, taken from a patient treated with radiotherapy plus ipilimumab. CDR3 protein: CASSQDVNRDQASGGVAKRRFF. The DNA of the CDR3 is TGTGCCAGCAGCCAAGACGTGAACAGGGATCAGGCTAGCGGGGGGGTAGCCAAAAGACGGTTCTTC.